This T cell receptor beta chain was recovered during a study of cytomegalovirus exposure and HLA in healthy donors. The PCR made use of 60 Vbeta and 13 Jbeta primers. Repertoires were generated with immunoSEQ multiplex PCR, while TCRdb's copy carries only in-frame clones and drops some. The sample lists more than 95,000 clones, over 70% seen once, with 1.5% to 2% in the top ten. The CDR3 runs to 11 residues. In germline, CDR1 is SQVTM, CDR2 ANQGSEA. V was clipped by 5 bases and J by 1 base, with 5 bases between them. The sequencing input was PBMCs. This sequence was found in a woman aged 18-29 years in good health and CMV-seronegative. The gene calls are TRBV29-1 and TRBJ1-1; D gene ambiguous. The CDR3 spells CSVIANTEAFF. The CDR3 nucleotides are TGCAGCGTTATAGCGAACACTGAAGCTTTCTTT.